One sample yielded the 17 T cell receptor beta chains listed below, sequenced in a study of cytomegalovirus exposure and HLA in healthy donors. The table came from immunoSEQ multiplex PCR; TCRdb's copy has only in-frame clones and leaves some out. The sample lists around 60,000 clones; about 90% were seen once. Sequenced sample: PBMCs. These receptors were taken from a woman in her late teens or twenties in good health and CMV-seronegative.

The CDR3 loop reads CASSLAGHGYTF. CDR3 sequence (DNA): TGTGCCAGCAGCTTAGCAGGGCACGGCTACACCTTC. The rearrangement links TRBV11-3 to TRBJ1-2; D is possibly TRBD1 (5 bases). V lost 1 base, J lost 8 bases, and 8 bases lay in between. The CDR3 is 12 amino acids. CDR1 and CDR2 from the germline V gene are SGHNT and YENEEA.

The gene calls are TRBV9 and TRBJ2-7, with TRBD2 as a possible D gene (5 bases). Germline CDR1 SGDLS, CDR2 YYNGEE. Trimming removed 3 bases from V and 3 bases from J, with 13 bases in between. The CDR3 covers 14 residues. In DNA, the CDR3 is TGTGCCAGCAGCGCGGACCCCGGGAACTACGAGCAGTACTTC. Protein product: CASSADPGNYEQYF.

The chain employs TRBV5-1 and TRBJ1-2; the match to TRBD1 covers 8 bases. V lost 0 bases to trimming and J lost 6 bases; unmatched junction nucleotides: 7. Germline CDR1 is SGHRS and CDR2 is YFSETQ. This CDR3 spans 15 amino acids. In nucleotides, the CDR3 is TGCGCCAGCAGCTTGGGATCAGGGGGCGATGATGGCTACACCTTC. Translating it yields CASSLGSGGDDGYTF.

J is TRBJ2-1 and V is TRBV7-9, with D perhaps TRBD1 (7 bases). V dropped 5 bases and J dropped 6 bases, with 20 bases sitting between them. Germline-derived CDR1 and CDR2 are SEHNR and FQNEAQ (reference sequence). The CDR3 loop spans 16 amino acids. In nucleotides, the CDR3 is TGTGCCAGCAGCCCTATGGCACAGGGGAGGTTCAATGAGCAGTTCTTC. Translated: CASSPMAQGRFNEQFF.

The J gene is TRBJ1-2, the V gene TRBV28; D is possibly TRBD1 (6 bases). Per germline, CDR1 MDHEN and CDR2 SYDVKM. Trimming removed 6 bases from V and 8 bases from J, with 16 bases in between. The CDR3 is 13 residues long. This chain's CDR3 is CASRLQGTEGYTF. CDR3 sequence (DNA): TGTGCCAGCAGGCTACAGGGCACGGAGGGCTACACCTTC.

The gene calls are TRBV5-5 and TRBJ2-7, with D perhaps matching TRBD1 (6 bases). There are 14 residues in the CDR3. Per germline, CDR1 SGHKS and CDR2 YYEKEE (reference sequence). The V end was cut by 2 bases, the J end by 5 bases, with 14 bases between. DNA for the CDR3: TGTGCCAGCAGCTTTAGCAGGGGATCTCACGAGCAGTACTTC. Its protein is CASSFSRGSHEQYF.

This clone appeared a single time. This rearrangement joins TRBV27 to TRBJ1-1, with 9 bases fitting TRBD1. The germline gives CDR1 MNHEY, CDR2 SMNVEV (reference sequence). The CDR3 spans 13 residues. After removal of 8 bases from V and 1 base from J, the junction contained 2 bases not matched to a gene. CDR3 loop: CASRDRANTEAFF. DNA for the CDR3: TGTGCCAGCCGGGACAGGGCGAACACTGAAGCTTTCTTT.

A word on this clone: A read error may account for a junction end that differs from germline. The chain combines TRBV7-3 with TRBJ2-7, with 7 bases matching TRBD1. The germline V gene encodes CDR1 SGHTA and CDR2 FQGTGA. The CDR3 totals 13 residues. The CDR3 reads CAGSPNPGQRKYF. The DNA of the CDR3 is TGTGCCGGCAGCCCGAATCCGGGACAGAGAAAGTACTTC.

The rearrangement links TRBV28 to TRBJ2-1; a possible D gene is TRBD1 (6 bases). The germline V and J ends were trimmed by 5 bases and 0 bases, with 11 bases remaining between them. The CDR3 spans 15 residues. Germline V gives CDR1 MDHEN, CDR2 SYDVKM. The CDR3 sequence is CASSLTGSSYNEQFF. The CDR3 DNA is TGTGCCAGCAGTCTCACAGGGAGCTCCTACAATGAGCAGTTCTTC.

J is TRBJ2-1 and V is TRBV2, with D perhaps matching TRBD2 (5 bases). Germline V gene sequence: CDR1 SNHLY, CDR2 FYNNEI. CDR3 length: 13 amino acids. Trimming left V 4 bases short and J 3 bases short, with 7 bases between. The CDR3 DNA reads as TGTGCCAGCAGTGCTAGCCACTACAATGAGCAGTTCTTC. This encodes CASSASHYNEQFF.

The chain employs TRBV10-1 and TRBJ1-2; TRBD1 matches at 7 bases. Germline CDR1 WNHNN, CDR2 SYGVQD (reference sequence). This CDR3 comprises 17 residues. With V trimmed by 6 bases and J by 5 bases, 18 bases remained unmatched. The CDR3 sequence: CASRDRGRRAGGYGYTF. Here the CDR3 DNA reads TGCGCCAGCAGAGACCGGGGACGTAGGGCAGGGGGGTATGGCTACACCTTC.

The chain recombines TRBV7-8 with TRBJ2-7, with D tentatively TRBD1 (6 bases). The CDR3 contains 16 residues. Trimming removed 5 bases at V and 4 bases at J, with 21 bases between. Germline-derived CDR1 and CDR2 are SGHVS and FQNEAQ. CDR3 sequence (DNA): TGTGCCAGCAGCCCCTACCTCCCCACAGGGAATTACGAGCAGTACTTC. It yields the protein CASSPYLPTGNYEQYF.

The chain employs TRBV7-3 and TRBJ2-1; 8 bases line up with TRBD2. Germline assignment: CDR1 SGHTA and CDR2 FQGTGA. The CDR3 consists of 16 residues. V lost 2 bases, J lost 1 base, and 4 bases stayed unmatched. The CDR3 loop reads CASSLEGLGSYNEQFF. CDR3 bases: TGTGCCAGCAGCTTAGAGGGACTAGGTTCCTACAATGAGCAGTTCTTC.

The genes are TRBV5-4 and TRBJ2-1, with TRBD2 identical over 7 bases. The germline V gene has CDR1 SGHNT and CDR2 YYREEE (reference sequence). This CDR3 spans 15 amino acids. The V segment lost 1 base and the J segment 3 bases; nucleotides outside the gene matches: 4. The DNA of the CDR3 is TGTGCCAGCAGCTTGCCAGCGGGGAGCTACAATGAGCAGTTCTTC. It is translated as CASSLPAGSYNEQFF.

The genes are TRBV5-1 and TRBJ2-3; D is perhaps TRBD2 (6 bases). CDR3 length: 16 amino acids. Germline lookup yields CDR1 SGHRS and CDR2 YFSETQ. Trimming left V 3 bases short and J 7 bases short, with 21 bases between. Written as DNA, the CDR3 is TGCGCCAGCAGCTCAGAACGGGACTCATGGGGAAATACGCAGTATTTT. This sequence encodes CASSSERDSWGNTQYF. Supplemented by reference TRBV5-1 and TRBJ2-3, the full variable domain reads KAGVTQTPRYLIKTRGQQVTLSCSPISGHRSVSWYQQTPGQGLQFLFEYFSETQRNKGNFPGRFSGRQFSNSRSEMNVSTLELGDSALYLCASSSERDSWGNTQYFGPGTRLTVL.

This sequence joins TRBV10-3 and TRBJ1-1; the D is unclear. The CDR3 loop spans 14 amino acids. The V end lost 3 bases, the J end lost 0 bases, and 8 bases lay between the germline ends. From germline, CDR1 is ENHRY and CDR2 SYGVKD. In DNA form, the CDR3 reads TGTGCCATCAGTGAATCGGGGTTGAACACTGAAGCTTTCTTT. This encodes CAISESGLNTEAFF.

This clone was recorded a few times. V gene TRBV6-1 combines with J gene TRBJ1-6; the D is unclear. Trimming pared 2 bases from V and 0 bases from J, leaving 8 bases between. The V gene's germline CDR1 is MNHNS and CDR2 SASEGT. The CDR3 covers 16 residues. The CDR3 nucleotides are TGTGCCAGCAGTGAATACCGGGGCTCCTATAATTCACCCCTCCACTTT. Encoded protein: CASSEYRGSYNSPLHF.